This T cell receptor beta chain was obtained from a study of T cells in Graves' hyperthyroidism and ophthalmopathy. Turning to the study itself: Peripheral blood draws took place at initial diagnosis, ahead of any treatment.

Study-level points and caveats: Within blood appeared most thyroid clonotypes that had expanded above 0.001.

The CDR3 is 13 residues long. V dropped 0 bases and J dropped 6 bases, with 6 bases sitting between them. The germline gives CDR1 KGHSH, CDR2 LQKENI. Amplification targeted TCR beta CDR3 regions from RNA transcripts. First-round RT-PCR with HTBI primers amplified the TCR CDR3 region. TCRdb independently ran MiXCR on the multiplex PCR reads; one entry per CDR3 protein. The repertoire holds about 610,000 distinct CDR3 sequences, with 16% as singletons. This clonotype was recorded many times. The antigen remains undetermined. The sample comprised blood. V and J are TRBV18 and TRBJ2-1; D ambiguous. The receptor comes from a middle-aged woman with Graves' ophthalmopathy. The CDR3 region is CASSPPNPNEQFF. In DNA form, the CDR3 reads TGTGCCAGCTCACCACCTAACCCCAATGAGCAGTTCTTC.